These 28 T cell receptor beta chains share one sample of origin, sequenced in a study of shared clonotypes between healthy human individuals. Produced via immunoSEQ multiplex PCR; TCRdb's table is partial and in-frame only. The data hold millions of clones, with roughly 94% observed a single time. Sequencing was carried out using naive CD4+ T cells sorted from blood. Subset here: CD45RA+ positively selected. These receptors originate from a young man in good health.

The rearrangement joins TRBV6-1 to TRBJ1-5; the match to TRBD1 covers 8 bases. Germline CDR1 and CDR2: MNHNS and SASEGT. J was trimmed by 3 bases and V by 4 bases; bases with no gene match: 11. CDR3 size: 17 residues. The CDR3 coding sequence is TGTGCCAGCAGTGGAAGGACAGGGTTGATGGTCAATCAGCCCCAGCATTTT. Its translation: CASSGRTGLMVNQPQHF.

The chain employs TRBV5-8 and TRBJ1-5; maybe TRBD1 (6 bases). V shed 4 bases and J shed 0 bases, with 11 bases lying between them. The length of the CDR3 is 15 residues. Germline V gene sequence: CDR1 SGHTS, CDR2 YDEGEE. CDR3 loop: CASSGQIISNQPQHF. CDR3 DNA sequence: TGTGCCAGCAGCGGACAGATTATTAGCAATCAGCCCCAGCATTTT.

This chain links TRBV18 with TRBJ1-1; D remains ambiguous. Trimming pared 4 bases from V and 0 bases from J, leaving 12 bases between. CDR1 and CDR2 (germline): KGHSH, LQKENI. This CDR3 is 15 amino acids long. CDR3 DNA: TGTGCCAGCTCACTGGGCAGGTCCCTGAACACTGAAGCTTTCTTT. Protein product: CASSLGRSLNTEAFF.

The rearrangement joins TRBV29-1 to TRBJ1-2; TRBD1 aligns across 7 bases. CDR1 SQVTM and CDR2 ANQGSEA come from the germline V gene. With V trimmed by 7 bases and J by 7 bases, 9 bases remained unmatched. The CDR3 runs 12 residues. As DNA, the CDR3 is TGCAGCGCCGAAGGCAGGGGGGGTGGCTACACCTTC. It encodes CSAEGRGGGYTF.

The rearrangement links TRBV6-1 to TRBJ1-5; D is ambiguous. V shed 8 bases and J shed 4 bases, with 15 bases lying between them. CDR1 is MNHNS and CDR2 is SASEGT in the germline V gene. This CDR3 has 14 residues. This chain's CDR3 is CASGVADLNQPQHF. CDR3 DNA sequence: TGTGCCAGCGGGGTAGCAGATTTAAATCAGCCCCAGCATTTT.

This chain links TRBV6-1 with TRBJ2-1; D is possibly TRBD1 or TRBD2 (5 bases each). This CDR3 region has 16 residues. V lost 0 bases and J lost 5, with 14 bases in between. Germline V CDR1 and CDR2: MNHNS, SASEGT. CDR3 bases: TGTGCCAGCAGTGAAGCGCGAGGGGTACCTCACAATGAGCAGTTCTTC. Protein sequence: CASSEARGVPHNEQFF.

This sequence joins TRBV29-1 and TRBJ2-2; D remains ambiguous. This CDR3 region has 17 residues. The V and J ends lost 0 bases and 5 bases respectively, with 19 bases between them. Germline loops: CDR1 SQVTM, CDR2 ANQGSEA. As DNA, the CDR3 is TGCAGCGTTGAAGATAATCTGGGTGCGGTTGGGACCGGGGAGCTGTTTTTT. This gives the protein CSVEDNLGAVGTGELFF.

The genes are TRBV27 and TRBJ2-1; no definite D call. The CDR3 covers 11 residues. From germline, CDR1 is MNHEY and CDR2 SMNVEV (reference sequence). Trimming took 6 bases from V and 6 from J, leaving 6 bases between them. The CDR3 loop reads CASRNRNEQFF. CDR3 in DNA: TGTGCCAGCAGGAATCGCAATGAGCAGTTCTTC.

This CDR3 is CASSSEGIEAFF. CDR3 sequence (DNA): TGTGCCAGCAGTTCCGAAGGGATTGAAGCTTTCTTT. This chain links TRBV6-1 with TRBJ1-1; D gene uncertain. The germline CDR1 and CDR2 sequences are MNHNS and SASEGT. V lost 5 bases, J lost 7 bases, and 11 bases lay in between. The CDR3 loop spans 12 amino acids.

This clone was recorded many times. The genes are TRBV6-5 and TRBJ1-6; D is unclear. Per the germline V gene, CDR1 is MNHEY and CDR2 is SVGAGI. Deletions cut 2 bases from V and 0 bases from J, with 8 bases between. The CDR3 spans 16 residues. CDR3 sequence: CASSYEASSYNSPLHF. In DNA form, the CDR3 reads TGTGCCAGCAGTTACGAGGCGAGCTCCTATAATTCACCCCTCCACTTT.

The rearrangement joins TRBV6-6 to TRBJ2-7; 12 nucleotides match TRBD1. V gave up 5 bases and J gave up 3 bases; unmatched junction bases: 5. The CDR3 is 15 residues long. Germline V CDR1 and CDR2: MNHNY, SVGAGI (reference sequence). CDR3 nucleotide sequence: TGTGCCAGCAGTCCGGGACAGGGGGCCGTCTACGAGCAGTACTTC. Translation gives CASSPGQGAVYEQYF.

V and J are TRBV28 and TRBJ2-6; D gene uncertain. The germline CDR1 and CDR2 sequences are MDHEN and SYDVKM. Trimming removed 7 bases from V and 1 base from J, with 11 bases in between. This CDR3 region has 15 residues. CDR3 amino acids: CASNPRGSGANVLTF. CDR3 DNA: TGTGCCAGCAACCCTAGAGGTTCTGGGGCCAACGTCCTGACTTTC. The full variable domain, its missing parts supplied by reference TRBV28 and TRBJ2-6, is DVKVTQSSRYLVKRTGEKVFLECVQDMDHENMFWYRQDPGLGLRLIYFSYDVKMKEKGDIPEGYSVSREKKERFSLILESASTNQTSMYLCASNPRGSGANVLTFGAGSRLTVL.

DNA for the CDR3: TGTGCCAGCAGTGCAAGACAGGGAGAAGTCAATGAGCAGTTCTTC. Protein product: CASSARQGEVNEQFF. The chain recombines TRBV2 with TRBJ2-1; 7 bases align to TRBD1. The CDR3 is made up of 15 amino acids. Germline V gene sequence: CDR1 SNHLY, CDR2 FYNNEI. Trimming took 4 bases from V and 6 from J; bases not matched to a gene: 9.

The chain carries TRBV4-1 and TRBJ2-3; D might be TRBD1 (6 bases). The CDR3 is made up of 17 amino acids. V was pared by 0 bases and J by 5 bases, with 18 bases between. Germline CDR1 and CDR2: MGHRA and YSYEKL. The CDR3 DNA sequence: TGCGCCAGCAGCCAAGATTTAAGGACAGAGGCGCGAGATACGCAGTATTTT. This translates into CASSQDLRTEARDTQYF.

The chain uses TRBV14 and TRBJ2-5; D is unresolved. The CDR3 contains 11 residues. Trimming removed 1 base from V and 7 bases from J, with 4 bases in between. Germline CDR1 SGHDN, CDR2 FVKESK. The CDR3 here is CASSQGGTQYF. For the CDR3, the DNA is TGTGCCAGCAGCCAAGGCGGGACCCAGTACTTC. Filled out from reference TRBV14 and TRBJ2-5, the complete variable domain reads EAGVTQFPSHSVIEKGQTVTLRCDPISGHDNLYWYRRVMGKEIKFLLHFVKESKQDESGMPNNRFLAERTGGTYSTLKVQPAELEDSGVYFCASSQGGTQYFGPGTRLLVL.

The chain recombines TRBV4-1 with TRBJ2-4; TRBD2 agrees at 10 bases. Germline V gene data show CDR1 as MGHRA and CDR2 as YSYEKL. The CDR3 loop spans 15 amino acids. The V and J ends lost 0 bases and 9 bases, in that order; junction bases with no gene match: 5. The CDR3 is CASSQEEREGGIQYF. Written as DNA, the CDR3 is TGCGCCAGCAGCCAAGAAGAGCGGGAGGGAGGCATTCAGTACTTC.

The chain uses TRBV4-3 and TRBJ2-1; TRBD2 agrees at 9 bases. Per germline, CDR1 LGHNA and CDR2 YSLEER. The CDR3 loop spans 17 amino acids. Germline trimming cut 0 bases from V and 4 bases from J; bases unmatched to any gene: 7. The CDR3 coding sequence is TGCGCCAGCAGCCAAGATCGGCGACTAGCGGCATACAATGAGCAGTTCTTC. Its protein is CASSQDRRLAAYNEQFF.

V usage is TRBV6-5 and J usage is TRBJ1-5, with 7 bases aligning to TRBD1. With 6 bases clipped from V and 4 bases from J, the junction kept 9 bases outside the gene matches. Germline V CDR1 and CDR2: MNHEY, SVGAGI. The CDR3 sequence is 15 residues long. CDR3 sequence: CASRDGTAPNQPQHF. The CDR3 DNA is TGTGCCAGCAGGGATGGGACAGCCCCAAATCAGCCCCAGCATTTT.

This sequence joins TRBV5-1 and TRBJ2-3; no clear D. The CDR3 totals 14 residues. Trimming stripped 2 bases from V and 2 bases from J, with 9 bases between. Germline assignment: CDR1 SGHRS and CDR2 YFSETQ. The CDR3 DNA reads as TGCGCCAGCAGCTTAAGGCCGGACACAGATACGCAGTATTTT. Its protein is CASSLRPDTDTQYF.

In this sample, this clone turned up once. This chain links TRBV28 with TRBJ2-2, with D maybe TRBD2 (5 bases). The CDR3 has 17 amino acids. V dropped 5 bases and J dropped 5 bases, with 21 bases sitting between them. Germline CDR1 MDHEN, CDR2 SYDVKM. The CDR3 reads CASSPFVGGPGTGELFF. Written as DNA, the CDR3 is TGTGCCAGCAGTCCTTTTGTGGGTGGCCCGGGGACCGGGGAGCTGTTTTTT.

This chain uses TRBV12-5 with TRBJ2-7; D perhaps matches TRBD1 (6 bases). V was trimmed by 5 bases and J by 3 bases, leaving 11 bases between them. The CDR3 contains 13 residues. Germline V CDR1 and CDR2: LGHNT, FRNRAP. The DNA of the CDR3 is TGTGCTAGTGGTCTACAGGGTTTCTACGAGCAGTACTTC. Its translation: CASGLQGFYEQYF.

V is TRBV28 and J is TRBJ1-5; 10 bases map to TRBD1. The CDR3 covers 15 residues. J gave up 2 bases and V 7 bases, and 5 bases lay outside the gene matches. The germline V gene encodes CDR1 MDHEN and CDR2 SYDVKM. CDR3 amino acids: CASNAGTGGNQPQHF. The DNA of the CDR3 is TGTGCCAGCAATGCCGGGACAGGGGGCAATCAGCCCCAGCATTTT. The full variable domain, its missing parts supplied by reference TRBV28 and TRBJ1-5, is DVKVTQSSRYLVKRTGEKVFLECVQDMDHENMFWYRQDPGLGLRLIYFSYDVKMKEKGDIPEGYSVSREKKERFSLILESASTNQTSMYLCASNAGTGGNQPQHFGDGTRLSIL.

CDR3 nucleotide sequence: TGTGCCAGCAGCTTAGTTCGCGGCGGGGCGAACACAGATACGCAGTATTTT. It encodes CASSLVRGGANTDTQYF. The rearrangement uses TRBV7-2 and TRBJ2-3, with D perhaps TRBD2 (6 bases). CDR1 is SGHTA, CDR2 FQGNSA, per germline. The CDR3 extends over 17 amino acids. V lost 1 base to trimming and J lost 2 bases, with 16 bases between them.

As concerns this clone: A much more abundant neighbour one base away suggests this may be a read error. Other nucleotide sequences from this sample produce the same CDR3. This chain links TRBV18 with TRBJ1-2; tentative D call: TRBD1 (6 bases). Germline V gene data show CDR1 as KGHSH and CDR2 as LQKENI. This CDR3 has 13 amino acids. Trimming shortened V by 4 bases and J by 2 bases, and 8 bases separated the two germline ends. CDR3 amino acids: CASSQDRNYGYTF. The CDR3 nucleotides read TGTGCCAGCTCACAAGACAGGAACTATGGCTACACCTTC.

The chain has TRBV19 and TRBJ1-1, with no clear D. Germline CDR1 reads LNHDA; CDR2 reads SQIVND (reference sequence). The V end was cut by 7 bases, the J end by 1 base, with 13 bases between. The CDR3 is 14 amino acids. CDR3 amino acids: CASNTAAGNTEAFF. In DNA, the CDR3 is TGTGCCAGTAATACGGCCGCGGGGAACACTGAAGCTTTCTTT.

The chain employs TRBV7-9 and TRBJ2-1, with D perhaps matching TRBD1 (5 bases). This CDR3 spans 13 amino acids. Trimming removed 3 bases from V and 8 bases from J, with 11 bases in between. Germline assignment: CDR1 SEHNR and CDR2 FQNEAQ (reference sequence). CDR3 DNA: TGTGCCAGCAGCTTCCCAAGGGGCGATGAGCAGTTCTTC. Its protein product is CASSFPRGDEQFF.

V gene TRBV10-3 combines with J gene TRBJ2-6; D perhaps matches TRBD1 (6 bases). Trimming removed 2 bases from V and 4 bases from J, with 15 bases in between. Germline CDR1 is ENHRY and CDR2 is SYGVKD. This CDR3 is built from 17 residues. DNA of the CDR3: TGTGCCATCAGTGAGGCCCGAGGACAGCTCGGGGCCAACGTCCTGACTTTC. Residues: CAISEARGQLGANVLTF.

This chain links TRBV6-5 with TRBJ1-1, with D unresolved. This CDR3 contains 14 residues. The germline V and J ends were trimmed by 6 bases and 0 bases, with 11 bases remaining between them. Looked up from germline, CDR1 is MNHEY and CDR2 is SVGAGI. In nucleotides, the CDR3 is TGTGCCAGCAGGGGTGGACCGGTGAACACTGAAGCTTTCTTT. Its translation: CASRGGPVNTEAFF.